The 28 T cell receptor beta chains in this list originate from one sample, sequenced in a study of siplizumab effects on memory and regulatory T cells. Sequencing used immunoSEQ multiplex PCR; TCRdb keeps in-frame clones, though not all of them. In the table there are about 50,000 clones, over 90% of which are singletons. The specimen sequenced was CD8+ T cells sorted from blood. The receptors derive from a human donor in good health.

V and J are TRBV4-1 and TRBJ2-1; 7 bases agree with TRBD1. Germline loops: CDR1 MGHRA, CDR2 YSYEKL. The CDR3 sequence is 14 residues long. V was clipped by 8 bases and J by 8 bases; unmatched bases: 12. As DNA, the CDR3 is TGCGCCAGCTCCGGAACAGGGGCGGTAGATGAGCAGTTCTTC. Residues: CASSGTGAVDEQFF.

This chain joins TRBV7-9 and TRBJ2-7; 9 bases align to TRBD2. Germline CDR1 and CDR2: SEHNR and FQNEAQ (reference sequence). V trimming: 1 base; J trimming: 5 bases; junction bases outside the gene matches: 9. The CDR3 has 16 amino acids. As DNA, the CDR3 is TGTGCCAGCAGCTTAGTTAGTGCGGGAGGGCTGAACGAGCAGTACTTC. It translates to CASSLVSAGGLNEQYF.

The chain carries TRBV27 and TRBJ2-7; TRBD2 might be the D (5 bases). V lost 8 bases to trimming and J lost 2 bases, with 16 bases between them. Germline V gives CDR1 MNHEY, CDR2 SMNVEV (reference sequence). The CDR3 is 14 residues long. The CDR3 nucleotides read TGTGCCAGCCGCGGGTCGAGCCCAGCCTACGAGCAGTACTTC. Amino acids: CASRGSSPAYEQYF.

The chain recombines TRBV14 with TRBJ2-6; D might be TRBD1 (5 bases). The CDR3 is made up of 16 amino acids. V dropped 6 bases and J dropped 1 base, with 13 bases sitting between them. Germline loops: CDR1 SGHDN, CDR2 FVKESK. In nucleotides, the CDR3 is TGTGCCAGCAGTGATCGTCAGGGATCTGGGGCCAACGTCCTGACTTTC. Its translation: CASSDRQGSGANVLTF.

The V gene is TRBV4-1, the J gene TRBJ1-1, with TRBD1 as a possible D gene (5 bases). The germline V gene encodes CDR1 MGHRA and CDR2 YSYEKL. CDR3 length: 14 residues. V was pared by 6 bases and J by 1 base, with 12 bases between. In DNA, the CDR3 is TGCGCCAGCAGACCCCAGGGAGGGAACACTGAAGCTTTCTTT. It encodes CASRPQGGNTEAFF.

The gene calls are TRBV28 and TRBJ1-5; D might be TRBD1 (5 bases). The CDR3 length is 12 residues. V was cut by 3 bases and J by 7 bases, with 7 bases left in between. Looked up from germline, CDR1 is MDHEN and CDR2 is SYDVKM. CDR3 protein: CASSFQGQPQHF. The CDR3 DNA reads as TGTGCCAGCAGTTTCCAGGGACAGCCCCAGCATTTT.

This clone has a single count. The J gene is TRBJ2-7, the V gene TRBV16, with 9 bases that match TRBD2. Germline loops: CDR1 KGHSY, CDR2 FQNENV. J was trimmed by 5 bases and V by 2 bases; bases with no gene match: 10. The CDR3 has 16 amino acids. In DNA form, the CDR3 reads TGTGCCAGCAGCCAAAGAGCGGGAGGCAGCAGCGACGAGCAGTACTTC. It codes for CASSQRAGGSSDEQYF. The variable domain in full, with the rest retrieved from reference TRBV16 and TRBJ2-7, is GEEVAQTPKHLVRGEGQKAKLYCAPIKGHSYVFWYQQVLKNEFKFLISFQNENVFDETGMPKERFSAKCLPNSPCSLEIQATKLEDSAVYFCASSQRAGGSSDEQYFGPGTRLTVT.

V is TRBV5-1 and J is TRBJ2-7; a possible D gene is TRBD2 (5 bases). The V gene lost 4 bases and the J gene lost 6 bases, with 14 bases spanning the gap. This CDR3 is built from 13 residues. CDR1 and CDR2 from the germline V gene are SGHRS and YFSETQ. The CDR3 DNA sequence: TGCGCCAGCAGCCAACCCCGTGGAGGCGAGCAGTACTTC. Amino acid sequence: CASSQPRGGEQYF.

This chain links TRBV28 with TRBJ1-1; unclear D gene. V gave up 5 bases and J gave up 5 bases, with 6 bases separating them. The CDR3 extends over 11 amino acids. The germline gives CDR1 MDHEN, CDR2 SYDVKM. The CDR3 is CASSLSTEAFF. The CDR3 DNA reads TGTGCCAGCAGTCTGAGTACTGAAGCTTTCTTT.

This chain uses TRBV7-8 with TRBJ2-1; no reliable D call. The length of the CDR3 is 13 residues. V lost 5 bases to trimming and J lost 6 bases, with 11 bases between them. Per the germline V gene, CDR1 is SGHVS and CDR2 is FQNEAQ. The CDR3 is CASSPYLLNEQFF. CDR3 in DNA: TGTGCCAGCAGCCCCTATCTCCTCAATGAGCAGTTCTTC.

The chain is built from TRBV13 and TRBJ1-1; D perhaps matches TRBD1 (5 bases). The CDR3 is made up of 12 amino acids. The V gene lost 7 bases and the J gene lost 5 bases, with 11 bases spanning the gap. Germline V lookup: CDR1 PRHDT, CDR2 FYEKMQ (reference sequence). The CDR3 loop reads CASKVTGTEAFF. CDR3 coding DNA: TGTGCCAGCAAGGTAACAGGTACTGAAGCTTTCTTT.

This clone was observed a single time. The V call is TRBV13, the J call TRBJ1-3; D perhaps matches TRBD1 (5 bases). CDR1 and CDR2 (germline): PRHDT, FYEKMQ (reference sequence). CDR3 size: 14 residues. V was trimmed by 3 bases and J by 2 bases, leaving 8 bases between them. CDR3 in amino acids: CASSLGPTGNTIYF. In nucleotides, the CDR3 is TGTGCCAGCAGCTTGGGGCCGACTGGAAACACCATATATTTT.

The chain links TRBV28 to TRBJ1-5; D gene uncertain. V shed 3 bases and J shed 0 bases, with 12 bases lying between them. Germline V gene sequence: CDR1 MDHEN, CDR2 SYDVKM. The CDR3 totals 16 residues. The CDR3 DNA follows: TGTGCCAGCAGTTTCGGTACGGGTAGTAGCAATCAGCCCCAGCATTTT. It is translated as CASSFGTGSSNQPQHF.

V usage is TRBV10-3 and J usage is TRBJ2-7; 13 nucleotides match TRBD2. The length of the CDR3 is 14 residues. The V gene's germline CDR1 is ENHRY and CDR2 SYGVKD. Trimming removed 6 bases from V and 4 bases from J; junction bases left unmatched: 3. Here the CDR3 reads CAISPLAGGYEQYF. In nucleotides, the CDR3 is TGTGCCATCAGCCCACTAGCGGGAGGGTACGAGCAGTACTTC.

The rearrangement joins TRBV28 to TRBJ2-1, with a weak D call TRBD2 (5 bases). Germline assignment: CDR1 MDHEN and CDR2 SYDVKM. The CDR3 has 15 amino acids. With 6 bases removed from V and 3 bases from J, the gap between germline ends came to 15 bases. The CDR3 loop reads CASSQDLTNYNEQFF. DNA of the CDR3: TGTGCCAGCAGCCAAGATCTGACTAACTACAATGAGCAGTTCTTC.

This chain connects TRBV6-4 to TRBJ2-2; D may be TRBD2 (6 bases). Germline V gene data show CDR1 as MRHNA and CDR2 as SNTAGT. The CDR3 loop spans 14 amino acids. V gave up 8 bases and J gave up 6 bases, with 16 bases separating them. The DNA of the CDR3 is TGTGCCAGCGCGGAGGGGCCTTATGCCGGGGAGCTGTTTTTT. Its protein product is CASAEGPYAGELFF.

This clone was counted only a few times. V usage is TRBV4-1 and J usage is TRBJ2-7; 10 bases line up with TRBD2. V dropped 10 bases and J dropped 4; count of bases not matched to a gene: 10. This CDR3 contains 14 residues. CDR1 MGHRA and CDR2 YSYEKL come from the germline V gene. This CDR3 is CATTQREGVYEQYF. CDR3 bases: TGCGCCACCACCCAGCGGGAGGGTGTGTACGAGCAGTACTTC.

V gene TRBV11-3 combines with J gene TRBJ2-2; the D gene could be TRBD1 or TRBD2 (5 bases each). The germline V gene encodes CDR1 SGHNT and CDR2 YENEEA. The CDR3 is made up of 15 amino acids. Between the trimmed V and J ends, which lost 3 bases and 1 base, there was a span of 9 bases. In DNA form, the CDR3 reads TGTGCCAGCAGCTTGGGGGAACTGAACACCGGGGAGCTGTTTTTT. Its translation: CASSLGELNTGELFF. Together with reference TRBV11-3 and TRBJ2-2, the CDR3 gives the full variable domain: EAGVVQSPRYKIIEKKQPVAFWCNPISGHNTLYWYLQNLGQGPELLIRYENEEAVDDSQLPKDRFSAERLKGVDSTLKIQPAELGDSAVYLCASSLGELNTGELFFGEGSRLTVL.

V gene TRBV4-1 combines with J gene TRBJ2-5, with D perhaps being TRBD1 or TRBD2 (5 bases each). The ends were cut back, 2 bases at V and 1 base at J, with 8 bases in the middle. There are 14 residues in the CDR3. Germline CDR1 and CDR2: MGHRA and YSYEKL. The CDR3 loop reads CASSQRGSQETQYF. DNA for the CDR3: TGCGCCAGCAGCCAACGGGGCAGCCAAGAGACCCAGTACTTC.

This clone was picked up one time. The chain employs TRBV5-6 and TRBJ1-6; 10 nucleotides agree with TRBD1. In germline, CDR1 is SGHDT, CDR2 YYEEEE. The CDR3 extends over 14 amino acids. The V gene end was trimmed by 5 bases and the J gene end by 9 bases; junction bases not matched to a gene: 5. CDR3 DNA: TGTGCCAGCAGGAACGGGACAGGGGTTTCACCCCTCCACTTT. Encoded protein: CASRNGTGVSPLHF.

The chain joins TRBV5-1 to TRBJ2-7; 10 positions match TRBD2. CDR1 and CDR2 (germline): SGHRS, YFSETQ. This CDR3 spans 16 amino acids. V lost 4 bases and J lost 0; bases outside the gene matches: 7. CDR3 amino acids: CASSPRASGSSYEQYF. Written as DNA, the CDR3 is TGCGCCAGCAGCCCCCGGGCTAGCGGGAGCTCCTACGAGCAGTACTTC.

The chain is built from TRBV7-8 and TRBJ2-7; 7 nucleotides line up with TRBD1. The CDR3 loop spans 14 amino acids. V trimming: 1 base; J trimming: 5 bases; junction bases outside the gene matches: 5. Germline CDR1 is SGHVS and CDR2 is FQNEAQ. CDR3 region: CASSLVGGQNEQYF. CDR3 DNA: TGTGCCAGCAGCTTAGTTGGGGGACAGAACGAGCAGTACTTC.

The chain carries TRBV19 and TRBJ1-1; the D is unclear. Looked up from germline, CDR1 is LNHDA and CDR2 is SQIVND (reference sequence). This CDR3 has 12 residues. V shed 5 bases and J shed 4 bases, with 8 bases lying between them. The CDR3 DNA is TGTGCCAGTAGTGTCGGACTCACTGAAGCTTTCTTT. Translation gives CASSVGLTEAFF.

There are a few counts of this clone. The gene calls are TRBV20-1 and TRBJ2-7, with D uncertain. The CDR3 runs 10 residues. The V and J ends lost 4 bases and 3 bases respectively, with 4 bases between them. Germline V gives CDR1 DFQATT, CDR2 SNEGSKA (reference sequence). CDR3 bases: TGCAGTGCTACTAGCTACGAGCAGTACTTC. This gives the protein CSATSYEQYF.

V and J are TRBV5-4 and TRBJ2-5, with a tentative D call TRBD2 (6 bases). The germline V gene encodes CDR1 SGHNT and CDR2 YYREEE (reference sequence). The CDR3 has 15 amino acids. Trimming removed 4 bases from V and 5 bases from J, with 18 bases in between. Here the CDR3 DNA reads TGTGCCAGCAGCATCGACCTAGCGTTCGGTGAGACCCAGTACTTC. Translation: CASSIDLAFGETQYF.

This chain uses TRBV10-3 with TRBJ2-3; D is undetermined. CDR1 is ENHRY, CDR2 SYGVKD, per germline. V lost 0 bases to trimming and J lost 1 base, with 17 bases between them. The CDR3 loop spans 18 amino acids. The CDR3 nucleotides read TGTGCCATCAGTGAGTCGAGCGCGGCCACCTTGGGCACAGATACGCAGTATTTT. This gives the protein CAISESSAATLGTDTQYF.

The V gene is TRBV7-9, the J gene TRBJ1-1; D is unclear. This CDR3 region has 12 residues. Trimming took 3 bases from V and 6 from J, leaving 8 bases between them. Germline CDR1 SEHNR, CDR2 FQNEAQ (reference sequence). Written as DNA, the CDR3 is TGTGCCAGCAGCTTTTACGGGCCTGAAGCTTTCTTT. Its protein product is CASSFYGPEAFF.

This clone showed up just once. The chain has TRBV7-9 and TRBJ1-4; weak D call: TRBD1 (6 bases). Trimming removed 5 bases at V and 4 bases at J, with 11 bases between. The CDR3 has 14 amino acids. Germline V CDR1 and CDR2: SEHNR, FQNEAQ (reference sequence). This CDR3 is CASSPTDSNEKLFF. The CDR3 DNA reads TGTGCCAGCAGCCCGACGGACAGTAATGAAAAACTGTTTTTT.